These 5 T cell receptor beta chains were sequenced from one sample in a study of early T cells in non-severe SARS-CoV-2 infection. TCRdb reanalysed the 5' RACE reads using MiXCR and keeps one entry per CDR3 protein. The repertoire has about 68,000 distinct CDR3 sequences, 9.5% to 13% of them found once; the top ten carry around 6.6%. Material: whole blood. The receptors stem from an adult who was a healthcare worker with PCR-confirmed SARS-CoV-2 infection or an uninfected control (not recorded which).

This clonotype was seen ten or more times. The rearrangement joins TRBV7-9 to TRBJ2-1, with 9 bases fitting TRBD2. V dropped 2 bases and J dropped 7; count of bases not matched to a gene: 9. The germline gives CDR1 SEHNR, CDR2 FQNEAQ (reference sequence). The CDR3 covers 16 residues. Here the CDR3 reads CASSLSREGPANEQFF. The DNA for the CDR3 is TGTGCCAGCAGCTTATCGCGGGAGGGCCCGGCAAATGAGCAGTTCTTC.

This sequence joins TRBV7-9 and TRBJ2-1; no clear D gene. Germline lookup yields CDR1 SEHNR and CDR2 FQNEAQ (reference sequence). Trimming pared 11 bases from V and 2 bases from J, leaving 16 bases between. This CDR3 is 14 amino acids long. CDR3 sequence reads: CAGNSAGTYNEQFF. DNA for the CDR3: TGTGCCGGTAACTCCGCTGGCACCTACAATGAGCAGTTCTTC.

The chain carries TRBV12-3 or TRBV12-4 and TRBJ2-5; TRBD2 aligns across 7 bases. V was clipped by 3 bases and J by 4 bases; unmatched bases: 8. The CDR3 has 15 amino acids. The CDR3 reads CASSLAAGVGETQYF. The CDR3 DNA follows: TGTGCCAGCAGTTTGGCGGCGGGAGTAGGAGAGACCCAGTACTTC.

A few counts support this clonotype. The V gene is TRBV11-2, the J gene TRBJ2-1, with D possibly being TRBD1 (6 bases). V was pared by 5 bases and J by 7 bases, with 18 bases between. CDR1 is SGHAT, CDR2 FQNNGV, per germline. The CDR3 loop spans 15 amino acids. CDR3 loop: CASSQGNRETNEQFF. The CDR3 bases are TGTGCCAGCAGCCAGGGTAACAGGGAGACGAATGAGCAGTTCTTC. Variable domain in full (rest from reference TRBV11-2 and TRBJ2-1): EAGVAQSPRYKIIEKRQSVAFWCNPISGHATLYWYQQILGQGPKLLIQFQNNGVVDDSQLPKDRFSAERLKGVDSTLKIQPAKLEDSAVYLCASSQGNRETNEQFFGPGTRLTVL.

This clonotype was detected a few times. J is TRBJ2-7 and V is TRBV27, with 7 bases lining up with TRBD2. The CDR3 totals 15 residues. In germline, CDR1 is MNHEY, CDR2 SMNVEV (reference sequence). Trimming removed 5 bases from V and 3 bases from J; junction bases left unmatched: 10. The DNA for the CDR3 is TGTGCCAGCAGTCACCGAATGCGGGGGTTCTACGAGCAGTACTTC. Amino acid sequence: CASSHRMRGFYEQYF.